The 11 T cell receptor beta chains presented below share a single source sample, sequenced in a study of shared clonotypes between healthy human individuals. Profiling relied on immunoSEQ multiplex PCR, and the TCRdb table lists in-frame clones only, not all of them. The sample holds approximately 980,000 clones; around 80% are singletons and the top ten take over 1.3%. Sequencing input: memory CD4+ T cells sorted from blood. Subset defined: CD45RA-negative fraction. These receptors all stem from a man aged 18 to 29 in good health.

This chain joins TRBV5-4 and TRBJ2-1; 7 nucleotides agree with TRBD2. The V gene end was trimmed by 1 base and the J gene end by 4 bases; junction bases not matched to a gene: 5. Germline-derived CDR1 and CDR2 are SGHNT and YYREEE (reference sequence). The CDR3 spans 15 residues. The CDR3 DNA is TGTGCCAGCAGCTTGCGCGGGAGCGGATACAATGAGCAGTTCTTC. This sequence encodes CASSLRGSGYNEQFF.

Notes on this clone: A far bigger clonotype differs at one base, so this is likely a read error. J is TRBJ1-4 and V is TRBV7-6; D is undetermined. The CDR3 is 14 residues long. V lost 5 bases to trimming and J lost 3 bases, with 10 bases between them. CDR1 and CDR2 (germline): SGHVS, FNYEAQ. The CDR3 region is CASSQRGSNEKLFF. CDR3 nucleotide sequence: TGTGCCAGCAGCCAACGGGGATCTAATGAAAAACTGTTTTTT. Full variable domain (missing parts from reference TRBV7-6 and TRBJ1-4): GAGVSQSPRYKVTKRGQDVALRCDPISGHVSLYWYRQALGQGPEFLTYFNYEAQQDKSGLPNDRFSAERPEGSISTLTIQRTEQRDSAMYRCASSQRGSNEKLFFGSGTQLSVL.

The rearrangement uses TRBV6-5 and TRBJ2-3, with 9 bases aligning to TRBD2. The CDR3 runs 15 residues. The V segment lost 5 bases and the J segment 1 base; nucleotides outside the gene matches: 4. Germline CDR1 reads MNHEY; CDR2 reads SVGAGI. CDR3 sequence reads: CASSPLAGGTDTQYF. CDR3 coding DNA: TGTGCCAGCAGTCCTTTAGCGGGGGGCACAGATACGCAGTATTTT.

The V gene is TRBV7-3, the J gene TRBJ2-3; 9 bases agree with TRBD2. After removal of 5 bases from V and 0 bases from J, the junction contained 3 bases not matched to a gene. This CDR3 is 15 amino acids long. The V gene's germline CDR1 is SGHTA and CDR2 FQGTGA. CDR3 protein: CASSPSGGSTDTQYF. The CDR3, as DNA: TGTGCCAGCAGCCCGAGCGGGGGGAGCACAGATACGCAGTATTTT.

V usage is TRBV6-5 and J usage is TRBJ1-3, with D possibly being TRBD1 (5 bases). Trimming took 6 bases from V and 1 from J, leaving 13 bases between them. The V gene's germline CDR1 is MNHEY and CDR2 SVGAGI. The CDR3 runs to 15 residues. CDR3 region: CASRPDSRSGNTIYF. CDR3 nucleotides: TGTGCCAGCAGGCCCGACAGTAGATCTGGAAACACCATATATTTT.

The rearrangement uses TRBV6-5 and TRBJ1-1, with 7 bases aligning to TRBD1. The CDR3 has 15 residues. V lost 0 bases and J lost 3; bases outside the gene matches: 4. Per germline, CDR1 MNHEY and CDR2 SVGAGI. The CDR3 loop reads CASSYSWDSDTEAFF. In DNA, the CDR3 is TGTGCCAGCAGTTACTCTTGGGACAGCGACACTGAAGCTTTCTTT.

The chain has TRBV4-2 and TRBJ2-7, with a tentative D call TRBD2 (5 bases). The CDR3 sequence is 14 residues long. V shed 0 bases and J shed 7 bases, with 13 bases lying between them. Germline CDR1 is LGHNA and CDR2 is YNFKEQ. As DNA, the CDR3 is TGTGCCAGCAGCCAAGATCCCCAAACGGGAGAGCAGTACTTC. This sequence encodes CASSQDPQTGEQYF.

The chain links TRBV29-1 to TRBJ1-2; D gene uncertain. Germline-derived CDR1 and CDR2 are SQVTM and ANQGSEA. V lost 0 bases and J lost 6, with 11 bases in between. This CDR3 spans 13 amino acids. As DNA, the CDR3 is TGCAGCGTTGAAGATAGGACCGTGAATGGCTACACCTTC. Its translation is CSVEDRTVNGYTF.

The chain couples TRBV4-2 to TRBJ2-7; D may be TRBD2 (5 bases). Per the germline V gene, CDR1 is LGHNA and CDR2 is YNFKEQ. V was clipped by 4 bases and J by 1 base, with 17 bases between them. This CDR3 region has 16 residues. CDR3 sequence reads: CASSPAAGVLSYEQYF. For the CDR3, the DNA is TGTGCCAGCAGCCCCGCTGCCGGGGTTCTGTCCTACGAGCAGTACTTC.

The rearrangement joins TRBV7-8 to TRBJ2-7; D assignment may be TRBD1 or TRBD2 (5 bases each). This CDR3 spans 16 amino acids. Per germline, CDR1 SGHVS and CDR2 FQNEAQ. The V gene lost 1 base and the J gene lost 2 bases, with 15 bases spanning the gap. The CDR3 is CASSLDRDPPPYEQYF. The CDR3, as DNA: TGTGCCAGCAGCTTAGACCGGGACCCGCCACCCTACGAGCAGTACTTC.

CDR3 in amino acids: CATSRSPTDTDTQYF. CDR3 coding DNA: TGTGCCACCAGCAGATCTCCTACTGACACAGATACGCAGTATTTT. This chain connects TRBV15 to TRBJ2-3; D is unresolved. V was trimmed by 2 bases and J by 2 bases, leaving 11 bases between them. CDR3 size: 15 residues. Germline loops: CDR1 LNHNV, CDR2 YYDKDF (reference sequence).